These 8 T cell receptor beta chains share one sample of origin, sequenced in a study of shared T cell receptors in the human thymus. Here immunoSEQ multiplex PCR was the method, and the copy in TCRdb shows in-frame clones only, minus some. The data contain hundreds of thousands of clones, more than 75% of them singletons. A further study also used this sample, focusing on human thymus T cells.

Sequencing input: thymocytes. The receptors were gathered from a boy younger than two with a congenital heart defect.

This chain joins TRBV29-1 and TRBJ1-4; 9 bases are shared with TRBD1. This CDR3 spans 14 amino acids. Germline CDR1 SQVTM, CDR2 ANQGSEA. The V segment lost 4 bases and the J segment 8 bases; nucleotides outside the gene matches: 8. The CDR3 protein is CSVGRTGAGEKLFF. For the CDR3, the DNA is TGCAGCGTTGGGCGGACAGGGGCTGGGGAAAAACTGTTTTTT.

V usage is TRBV18 and J usage is TRBJ2-2, with a weak D call TRBD1 (5 bases). Per the germline V gene, CDR1 is KGHSH and CDR2 is LQKENI. Trimming removed 2 bases from V and 1 base from J, with 14 bases in between. The CDR3 covers 17 residues. The CDR3 sequence is CASSPDRAGWNTGELFF. In nucleotides, the CDR3 is TGTGCCAGCTCACCAGATAGGGCAGGGTGGAACACCGGGGAGCTGTTTTTT.

This chain connects TRBV10-2 to TRBJ2-1; 7 nucleotides agree with TRBD2. Germline CDR1 WSHSY, CDR2 SAAADI. Trimming at V came to 7 bases and at J to 10 bases, leaving 10 bases not matched to a gene. The CDR3 spans 13 residues. The CDR3 bases are TGCGCCAGCACTCTGCGGGAGTCTTGGGAGCAGTTCTTC. The encoded protein is CASTLRESWEQFF.

The rearrangement joins TRBV5-1 to TRBJ2-5; TRBD2 aligns across 8 bases. The CDR3 runs 15 residues. Germline trimming cut 0 bases from V and 5 bases from J; bases unmatched to any gene: 6. CDR1 and CDR2 from the germline V gene are SGHRS and YFSETQ. The CDR3 nucleotides are TGCGCCAGCAGCTTGGTTTCGGGGGGGCCGGAGACCCAGTACTTC. Its translation is CASSLVSGGPETQYF.

The V call is TRBV28, the J call TRBJ2-5; TRBD1 aligns across 7 bases. CDR1 is MDHEN and CDR2 is SYDVKM in the germline V gene. The ends lost 5 bases at V and 11 bases at J; junction bases unmatched: 11. The CDR3 sequence is 13 residues long. CDR3 in DNA: TGTGCCAGCAGTAACACAGGGGCCGGTGAGCAGTACTTC. This codes for CASSNTGAGEQYF.

This chain connects TRBV9 to TRBJ2-1, with TRBD2 matching 7 bases. Trimming took 0 bases from V and 7 from J; bases not matched to a gene: 4. The germline V gene has CDR1 SGDLS and CDR2 YYNGEE. The length of the CDR3 is 14 residues. CDR3 residues: CASSVDGGSNEQFF. In DNA, the CDR3 is TGTGCCAGCAGCGTAGACGGCGGGAGTAATGAGCAGTTCTTC. The whole variable domain, remainder taken from reference TRBV9 and TRBJ2-1, is DSGVTQTPKHLITATGQRVTLRCSPRSGDLSVYWYQQSLDQGLQFLIQYYNGEERAKGNILERFSAQQFPDLHSELNLSSLELGDSALYFCASSVDGGSNEQFFGPGTRLTVL.

The chain links TRBV13 to TRBJ2-7; the D gene is possibly TRBD1 (5 bases). The germline V and J ends were trimmed by 0 bases and 3 bases, with 18 bases remaining between them. Germline CDR1 reads PRHDT; CDR2 reads FYEKMQ (reference sequence). The CDR3 runs to 17 residues. Here the CDR3 DNA reads TGTGCCAGCAGCTTAGGACCGACAGAAAACAAAAACTACGAGCAGTACTTC. Translated: CASSLGPTENKNYEQYF. Full variable domain (remainder filled in from reference TRBV13 and TRBJ2-7): AAGVIQSPRHLIKEKRETATLKCYPIPRHDTVYWYQQGPGQDPQFLISFYEKMQSDKGSIPDRFSAQQFSDYHSELNMSSLELGDSALYFCASSLGPTENKNYEQYFGPGTRLTVT.

The genes are TRBV6-5 and TRBJ1-2, with D hard to call. The CDR3 is 13 residues long. In germline, CDR1 is MNHEY, CDR2 SVGAGI. V was clipped by 2 bases and J by 7 bases, with 11 bases between them. In nucleotides, the CDR3 is TGTGCCAGCAGTTACGGTACAGTCGGTGGCTACACCTTC. It yields the protein CASSYGTVGGYTF.